This paragraph covers one T cell receptor (beta chain) sequence. This entry belongs to a study of blood T cell repertoires in COVID-19. CDR1 and CDR2 (germline): LGHDT, YNNKEL (reference sequence). The CDR3 has 15 amino acids. The V gene lost 3 bases and the J gene lost 0 bases, with 11 bases spanning the gap. Only in-frame clones appear in the TCRdb table, and some are missing; sequencing was by immunoSEQ multiplex PCR. The table includes around 100,000 clones, over 80% detected once. The V gene is TRBV3-1 (or the pseudogene TRBV3-2), the J gene TRBJ1-2; D uncertain. Specimen: peripheral blood. This sequence originates from a woman aged 70-85 years with acute or convalescent COVID-19. The CDR3 is CASSHGLEANYGYTF. Written as DNA, the CDR3 is TGTGCCAGCAGCCACGGACTTGAGGCTAACTATGGCTACACCTTC.